The text below deals with one T cell receptor beta chain. It was with a sample-barcoded 5' primer and a J-beta primer mix that a second PCR of about 6 to 11 cycles was run. One entry per CDR3 protein results from TCRdb running MiXCR on the 5' RACE reads. The data contain about 1 million distinct CDR3 sequences, 45% of them singletons. The sample comes from a study of blood T cells in healthy people across ages. This CDR3 is 12 amino acids long. CDR1 is SGDLS, CDR2 YYNGEE, per germline. Specimen: blood. The gene calls are TRBV9 and TRBJ2-4, with D perhaps matching TRBD2 (6 bases). The assigned J gene may be wrong: the sequence end matches TRBJ2-7 better. This TCR was recovered from a woman aged 55-70 years in good health. The CDR3 DNA sequence: TGTGCCAGCAGCCAACCAGCGGGCGAGCAGTACTTC. Translation: CASSQPAGEQYF.